The 8 T cell receptor beta chains given below trace back to one sample, sequenced in a study of shared clonotypes between healthy human individuals. TCRdb's copy holds only in-frame clones and misses some; the assay was immunoSEQ multiplex PCR. The repertoire holds over 400,000 clones, with around 80% as singletons. Sequencing was carried out using PBMCs. The receptors were gathered from a woman between 40 and 50 years old in good health. Some clones in this sample may be carry-over from other donors' samples.

The rearrangement uses TRBV5-6 and TRBJ2-7; D not certain. This CDR3 has 14 residues. The ends were cut back, 3 bases at V and 6 bases at J, with 16 bases in the middle. The germline CDR1 and CDR2 sequences are SGHDT and YYEEEE. The CDR3 coding sequence is TGTGCCAGCAGCTCAGCGAGGTCTCCCTCCGAGCAGTACTTC. Translating gives CASSSARSPSEQYF.

The CDR3 loop reads CAWSVTAAGELFF. In DNA form, the CDR3 reads TGTGCCTGGAGTGTAACGGCGGCCGGGGAGCTGTTTTTT. V is TRBV30 and J is TRBJ2-2; D unclear. Germline loops: CDR1 GTSNPN, CDR2 SVGIG (reference sequence). This CDR3 is built from 13 residues. The V end was cut by 0 bases, the J end by 6 bases, with 8 bases between.

This chain joins TRBV29-1 and TRBJ2-1; weak D call: TRBD1 (5 bases). With 3 bases removed from V and 4 bases from J, the gap between germline ends came to 22 bases. This CDR3 is 17 amino acids long. Germline V gives CDR1 SQVTM, CDR2 ANQGSEA. CDR3 in DNA: TGCAGCGTTGATGGGCGGACGTCTGGGGCCTCTTACAATGAGCAGTTCTTC. Its protein product is CSVDGRTSGASYNEQFF.

V usage is TRBV7-2 and J usage is TRBJ1-1; 8 positions agree with TRBD1. This CDR3 spans 14 amino acids. The V gene's germline CDR1 is SGHTA and CDR2 FQGNSA. V trimming: 5 bases; J trimming: 6 bases; junction bases outside the gene matches: 8. In DNA form, the CDR3 reads TGTGCCAGCAGCGTGGACAGGGTAAGGGCTGAAGCTTTCTTT. As protein: CASSVDRVRAEAFF. The whole variable domain, filled in from reference TRBV7-2 and TRBJ1-1, reads GAGVSQSPSNKVTEKGKDVELRCDPISGHTALYWYRQSLGQGLEFLIYFQGNSAPDKSGLPSDRFSAERTGGSVSTLTIQRTQQEDSAVYLCASSVDRVRAEAFFGQGTRLTVV.

The rearrangement joins TRBV28 to TRBJ2-3, with 7 bases lining up with TRBD2. The germline V gene encodes CDR1 MDHEN and CDR2 SYDVKM. The trim removed 8 bases at V and 7 bases at J, leaving 9 bases unmatched. CDR3 size: 13 residues. The CDR3 DNA reads TGTGCCAGCGGGACTACGATTTCAAATACGCAGTATTTT. It specifies CASGTTISNTQYF. Looking up the rest from reference TRBV28 and TRBJ2-3 gives the full variable domain: DVKVTQSSRYLVKRTGEKVFLECVQDMDHENMFWYRQDPGLGLRLIYFSYDVKMKEKGDIPEGYSVSREKKERFSLILESASTNQTSMYLCASGTTISNTQYFGPGTRLTVL.

The rearrangement uses TRBV30 and TRBJ2-1; D is perhaps TRBD2 (5 bases). This CDR3 has 15 residues. V was clipped by 4 bases and J by 1 base, with 14 bases between them. CDR1 is GTSNPN and CDR2 is SVGIG in the germline V gene (reference sequence). DNA for the CDR3: TGTGCCTGGACCAGGACTCGCTCTTCCTACAATGAGCAGTTCTTC. Protein sequence: CAWTRTRSSYNEQFF.

This clone has a handful of counts. The rearrangement uses TRBV5-1 and TRBJ2-7; unclear D gene. This CDR3 region has 14 residues. Germline CDR1 SGHRS, CDR2 YFSETQ. V lost 0 bases and J lost 2, with 9 bases in between. CDR3 coding DNA: TGCGCCAGCAGCTTGGAGGATGCAGCCTACGAGCAGTACTTC. As protein: CASSLEDAAYEQYF. The full variable domain, in which reference TRBV5-1 and TRBJ2-7 provide the parts outside the CDR3, is KAGVTQTPRYLIKTRGQQVTLSCSPISGHRSVSWYQQTPGQGLQFLFEYFSETQRNKGNFPGRFSGRQFSNSRSEMNVSTLELGDSALYLCASSLEDAAYEQYFGPGTRLTVT.

J is TRBJ1-1 and V is TRBV10-3, with D unresolved. Germline V gives CDR1 ENHRY, CDR2 SYGVKD. Trimming removed 0 bases at V and 6 bases at J, with 17 bases between. This CDR3 spans 16 amino acids. The CDR3 nucleotides are TGTGCCATCAGTGAGTCGGATGGGAGAGACGTCCCTGAAGCTTTCTTT. This codes for CAISESDGRDVPEAFF.